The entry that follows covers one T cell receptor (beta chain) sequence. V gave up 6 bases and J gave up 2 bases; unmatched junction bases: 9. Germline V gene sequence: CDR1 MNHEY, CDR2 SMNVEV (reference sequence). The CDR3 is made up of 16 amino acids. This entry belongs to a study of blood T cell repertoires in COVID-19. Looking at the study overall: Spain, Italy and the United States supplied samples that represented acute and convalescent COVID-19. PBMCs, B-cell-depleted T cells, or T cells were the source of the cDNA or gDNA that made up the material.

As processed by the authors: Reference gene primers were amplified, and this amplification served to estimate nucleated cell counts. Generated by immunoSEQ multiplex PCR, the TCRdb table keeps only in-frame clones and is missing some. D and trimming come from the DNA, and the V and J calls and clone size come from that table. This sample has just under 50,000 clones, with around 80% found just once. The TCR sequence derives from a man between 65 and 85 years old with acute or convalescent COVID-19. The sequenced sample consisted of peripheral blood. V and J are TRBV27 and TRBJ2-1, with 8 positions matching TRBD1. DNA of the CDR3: TGTGCCAGCAGACCAACCACAGGGGGGACCTACAATGAGCAGTTCTTC. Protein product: CASRPTTGGTYNEQFF.